Listed below are T cell receptor beta chains from one sample, sequenced in a study of shared clonotypes between healthy human individuals. Clones were read by immunoSEQ multiplex PCR, and TCRdb kept only the in-frame ones, dropping some. The data show some 2,000,000 clones, 95% seen once. The sample comprised naive CD4+ T cells sorted from blood. These TCRs come from a man aged 18 to 29 in good health. The CDR3 runs from the conserved cysteine through the conserved F or W. D genes are given only for firm matches. Clone size is shown for a subset of rows, as once, few, many or a class of expanded clone.

>NA|TRBV21-1|TRBJ2-7|NA|18
TGTGCCAGCAGCAAAGGCCCACGCGGCCGGGACAGCTCCTACGAGCAGTACTTC
CASSKGPRGRDSSYEQYF
>NA|TRBV5-1|TRBJ2-1|NA|14
TGCGCCAGCAGTCAGACAGGCGAGTTCAATGAGCAGTTCTTC
CASSQTGEFNEQFF
>NA|TRBV19|TRBJ1-1|NA|14
TGTGCCAGTAGTCACCCCAGTGGACGGACTGAAGCTTTCTTT
CASSHPSGRTEAFF
>TRBD1|TRBV5-4|TRBJ1-2|NA|13
TGTGCCAGCAGCCCTGACAGGGACTATGGCTACACCTTC
CASSPDRDYGYTF
>NA|TRBV7-6|TRBJ2-1|NA|16
TGTGCCAGCAGCTTAGTGTGGAAAAGCTCCTACAATGAGCAGTTCTTC
CASSLVWKSSYNEQFF
>NA|TRBV10-2|TRBJ2-3|NA|12
TGCGCCAGCAGTGGTCCCACAGATACGCAGTATTTT
CASSGPTDTQYF
>TRBD1|TRBV6-6|TRBJ2-7|NA|13
TGTGCCAGCAGTCAAGGGACAGCCTACGAGCAGTACTTC
CASSQGTAYEQYF
>TRBD1|TRBV7-2|TRBJ1-1|NA|15
TGTGCCAGCAGCGCGACAGGGGGCGCGGGAACTGAAGCTTTCTTT
CASSATGGAGTEAFF
>NA|TRBV7-2|TRBJ2-1|NA|16
TGTGCCAGCAGCCCCGGGACTTGGAGCTCCTACAATGAGCAGTTCTTC
CASSPGTWSSYNEQFF
>NA|TRBV6-6|TRBJ1-5|NA|16
TGTGCCAGCGGGGTCGTACGGGACTCCAACAATCAGCCCCAGCATTTT
CASGVVRDSNNQPQHF
>NA|TRBV30|TRBJ1-5|NA|15
TGTGCCTGGGCGAGTGGGAATCATTTCAATTCGCCCCAGCATTTT
CAWASGNHFNSPQHF
>NA|TRBV7-6|TRBJ2-7|NA|12
TGTGCCAGCAGCTTAGCCGACTACGAGCAGTACTTC
CASSLADYEQYF
>TRBD2|TRBV5-6|TRBJ2-1|once|16
TGTGCCAGCAGCTTGCGGCGGGGGACGTCCTACAATGAGCAGTTCTTC
CASSLRRGTSYNEQFF
>NA|TRBV25-1|TRBJ2-6|NA|14
TGTGCCAGCAGTGGAGCTCTTGGGGCCAACGTCCTGACTTTC
CASSGALGANVLTF
>NA|TRBV11-2|TRBJ2-3|once|14
TGTGCCAGCAGCGTAGGATCGGACACAGATACGCAGTATTTT
CASSVGSDTDTQYF
>NA|TRBV7-3|TRBJ2-5|NA|15
TGTGCCAGCAGCTTAGGAGGAGACCCCCAAGAGACCCAGTACTTC
CASSLGGDPQETQYF
>NA|TRBV20-1|TRBJ1-2|few|11
TGCAGTTGCTCGGGGAATGATGGCTACACCTTC
CSCSGNDGYTF
>NA|TRBV15|TRBJ2-7|NA|13
TGTGCCACCAGCAAAGTGAGCTCCTACGAGCAGTACTTC
CATSKVSSYEQYF
>TRBD1|TRBV6-5|TRBJ2-7|NA|15
TGTGCCAGCAGTTTACAGGGGTATGAAGGGTACGAGCAGTACTTC
CASSLQGYEGYEQYF
>NA|TRBV10-1|TRBJ1-4|NA|15
TGCGCCAGCAGTGAGGGTTCCCGGCCCTGGGAAAAACTGTTTTTT
CASSEGSRPWEKLFF
>TRBD1|TRBV6-6|TRBJ1-4|NA|16
TGTGCCAGCAGTACCGCTGCAGGGGGTCTTAATGAAAAACTGTTTTTT
CASSTAAGGLNEKLFF
>NA|TRBV6-1|TRBJ1-4|NA|13
TGTGCCACCTCCCATGCAACTAATGAAAAACTGTTTTTT
CATSHATNEKLFF
>NA|TRBV4-1|TRBJ1-3|NA|15
TGCGCCAGCAGCCGATCCGGGCTAGGAGGAAACACCATATATTTT
CASSRSGLGGNTIYF
>NA|TRBV15|TRBJ2-7|NA|14
TGTGCCACCAGCGGAGATAGGAGGGGTTACGAGCAGTACTTC
CATSGDRRGYEQYF
>NA|TRBV4-3|TRBJ1-6|few|13
TGCGCCAGCAGCCCTAGAACCCCCTCACCCCTCCACTTT
CASSPRTPSPLHF
>TRBD1|TRBV30|TRBJ1-2|NA|14
TGTGCCGGGACAGGGGGCAGAAAAACCAATGGCTACACCTTC
CAGTGGRKTNGYTF
>NA|TRBV5-1|TRBJ1-2|NA|14
TGCGCCAGCAGTGACAGCGTTTCTAACTATGGCTACACCTTC
CASSDSVSNYGYTF
>NA|TRBV6-6|TRBJ1-3|NA|16
TGTGCCAGCAGTTACCGACAGAGCAGGGCTGGAAACACCATATATTTT
CASSYRQSRAGNTIYF
>TRBD2|TRBV9|TRBJ2-7|NA|15
TGTGCCAGCAGCTCGGGACTAGCGTCAACCTACGAGCAGTACTTC
CASSSGLASTYEQYF
>NA|TRBV11-2|TRBJ2-7|NA|13
TGTGCCAGCAGCTTAGTTTCCGGGGCCGGGCAGTACTTC
CASSLVSGAGQYF
>NA|TRBV10-3|TRBJ2-1|once|12
TGTGCCATCTCGAAAGGGGGCAATGAGCAGTTCTTC
CAISKGGNEQFF
>NA|TRBV2|TRBJ2-7|NA|14
TGTGCCAGCAGTCCTCCTGACGTGACCTACGAGCAGTACTTC
CASSPPDVTYEQYF
>NA|TRBV28|TRBJ1-1|NA|16
TGTGCCAGCAGGTCAAGCCCCGGGGCCCCGAACACTGAAGCTTTCTTT
CASRSSPGAPNTEAFF
>NA|TRBV28|TRBJ2-5|NA|12
TGTGCCAGCAGTTTTTCTCTGCGGACCCAGTACTTC
CASSFSLRTQYF
>NA|TRBV19|TRBJ1-6|few|12
TGTGCCAGTAAACAGGGTCCTTCGCCCCTCCACTTT
CASKQGPSPLHF
>NA|TRBV30|TRBJ1-2|NA|11
TGTGCCTGGAGTGTATCTAGTGGCTACACCTTC
CAWSVSSGYTF
>NA|TRBV5-1|TRBJ2-3|few|16
TGCGCCAGCAGCAAAAGGGGGGAGTCAAGCACAGATACGCAGTATTTT
CASSKRGESSTDTQYF
>NA|TRBV2|TRBJ1-5|NA|15
TGTGCCAGCAGTAACCGGGACCCTTCGAGGCAGCCCCAGCATTTT
CASSNRDPSRQPQHF
>TRBD2|TRBV6-4|TRBJ2-3|NA|14
TGTGCCAGCAGTGAACAAGCGGGGGGAGATACGCAGTATTTT
CASSEQAGGDTQYF
>NA|TRBV2|TRBJ1-4|NA|11
TGTGCCAGCAAGGGCAATGAAAAACTGTTTTTT
CASKGNEKLFF
>TRBD2|TRBV27|TRBJ2-7|NA|13
TGTGCCAGCAGTTTCCCAGGGACTAGCAAAATGTACTTC
CASSFPGTSKMYF
>NA|TRBV7-8|TRBJ2-5|NA|14
TGTGCCAGCAGCTACCCAGCGGTCCAAGAGACCCAGTACTTC
CASSYPAVQETQYF
>NA|TRBV19|TRBJ1-5|few|12
TGTGCCAGTCGGGATAGCAATCAGCCCCAGCATTTT
CASRDSNQPQHF
>NA|TRBV7-2|TRBJ2-5|NA|13
TGTGCCAGCACCCGTTTTCAACAAGAGACCCAGTACTTC
CASTRFQQETQYF
>TRBD1|TRBV2|TRBJ1-2|NA|13
TGTGCCAGCAGTGAGACAGGGTTCTATGGCTACACCTTC
CASSETGFYGYTF
>TRBD1|TRBV30|TRBJ1-5|NA|12
TGTGCCTGGGACAGGGGCAATCAGCCCCAGCATTTT
CAWDRGNQPQHF
>TRBD1|TRBV23-1|TRBJ2-7|NA|13
TGCGCCAGCAGTCCCGGGACAGGGCCCGAGCAGTACTTC
CASSPGTGPEQYF
>TRBD2|TRBV7-8|TRBJ2-7|NA|17
TGTGCCAGCAGCTTAGCAACGGGGGGGTCAATATCCTACGAGCAGTACTTC
CASSLATGGSISYEQYF
>NA|TRBV13|TRBJ1-2|once|13
TGTGCCAGCAGCCTTGGGCCCCCGGGTGGCTACACCTTC
CASSLGPPGGYTF
>TRBD1|TRBV18|TRBJ1-1|NA|16
TGTGCCAGCTCACCTCCGGGACAGGGGGCTGGCACTGAAGCTTTCTTT
CASSPPGQGAGTEAFF
>NA|TRBV9|TRBJ2-2|NA|14
TGTGCCAGCAGCGTAGACGGGGCAACCGGGGAGCTGTTTTTT
CASSVDGATGELFF
>TRBD1|TRBV12-5|TRBJ1-1|NA|14
TGTGCTAGTGGTCCCGGACAGGGCAACACTGAAGCTTTCTTT
CASGPGQGNTEAFF
>NA|TRBV7-2|TRBJ1-3|NA|14
TGTGCCAGCAGCTTTCGCCGGGGAGGAAACACCATATATTTT
CASSFRRGGNTIYF
>NA|TRBV6-1|TRBJ2-1|NA|16
TGTGCCAGCACTGAAATGGGGGGCCAGACCTACAATGAGCAGTTCTTC
CASTEMGGQTYNEQFF
>TRBD1|TRBV2|TRBJ1-6|NA|15
TGTGCCAGCAGTGATAATCGGGACAGGAATTCACCCCTCCACTTT
CASSDNRDRNSPLHF